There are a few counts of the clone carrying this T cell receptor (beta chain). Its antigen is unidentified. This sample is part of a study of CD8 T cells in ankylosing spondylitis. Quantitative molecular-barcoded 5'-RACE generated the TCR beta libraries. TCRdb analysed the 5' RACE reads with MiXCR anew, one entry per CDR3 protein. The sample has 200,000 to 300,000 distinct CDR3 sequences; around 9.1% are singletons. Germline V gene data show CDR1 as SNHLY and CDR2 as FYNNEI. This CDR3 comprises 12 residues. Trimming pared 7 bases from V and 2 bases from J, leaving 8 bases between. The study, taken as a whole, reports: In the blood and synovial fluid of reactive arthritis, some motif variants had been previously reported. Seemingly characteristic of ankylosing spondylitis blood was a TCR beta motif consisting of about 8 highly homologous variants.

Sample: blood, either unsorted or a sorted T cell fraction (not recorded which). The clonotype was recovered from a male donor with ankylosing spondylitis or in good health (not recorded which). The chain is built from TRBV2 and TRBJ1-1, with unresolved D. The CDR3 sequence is CASTYSNTEAFF. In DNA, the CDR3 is TGTGCCAGCACATACAGCAACACTGAAGCTTTCTTT.